A selection of T cell receptor beta chains follows, all from one sample in a study of T-cell memory formation after mild COVID-19. TCRdb re-called the 5' RACE reads with MiXCR, one entry per CDR3 protein. The repertoire has 200,000 to 250,000 distinct CDR3 sequences, about 16% of them found once; the top ten carry about 2%. What was sequenced was PBMCs or a T cell subset sorted from them (not recorded which). Receptor source: an adult woman who had mild COVID-19 (a few samples of this study predate the infection). Cell type and time point are not known. The CDR3 runs from the conserved cysteine through the conserved F or W. A D gene is named only where the DNA matches it firmly. The listing skips clone size in some rows; elsewhere it reads once, few, many or a size class.

d_gene	v_gene	abundance	j_gene	CDR3nt	CDR3aa
TRBD1	TRBV20-1	NA	TRBJ1-5	TGCAGTGCTGCACCGGGACAGGGGATTTATCAGCCCCAGCATTTT	CSAAPGQGIYQPQHF
NA	TRBV5-1	few	TRBJ2-3	TGCGCCAGCAGCTCTTCGGCCGCTAGCACAGATACGCAGTATTTT	CASSSSAASTDTQYF
NA	TRBV4-1	many	TRBJ2-1	TGCGCCAGCAGCCCCCTCCCTGAAGCCTACAATGAGCAGTTCTTC	CASSPLPEAYNEQFF
TRBD2	TRBV9	few	TRBJ2-5	TGTGCCAGCAGCGTAAATTCGGGGGGTGGAGAGACCCAGTACTTC	CASSVNSGGGETQYF
NA	TRBV12-3/TRBV12-4	few	TRBJ1-5	TGTGCCAGCACCAGAGGGAGGGGAAATCAGCCCCAGCATTTT	CASTRGRGNQPQHF
NA	TRBV11-1	few	TRBJ2-3	TGTGCCAGCAGCCGTACCCTAAGGGCCTCGGAAGATACGCAGTATTTT	CASSRTLRASEDTQYF
TRBD2	TRBV7-6	NA	TRBJ2-1	TGTGCCAGCAGCTCGTTAGGACTAGCTGTGAATGAGCAGTTCTTC	CASSSLGLAVNEQFF
NA	TRBV9	many	TRBJ2-3	TGTGCCAGCAGCGCCTCTCCGGATACGCAGTATTTT	CASSASPDTQYF
TRBD2	TRBV24-1	NA	TRBJ2-3	TGTGCCACCAGTGTCGGACTAGCGGGAGTTATCAGCACAGATACGCAGTATTTT	CATSVGLAGVISTDTQYF
NA	TRBV6-5	once	TRBJ2-6	TGTGCCAGCAGTTCCCAACAGGTCTCTGGGGCCAACGTCCTGACTTTC	CASSSQQVSGANVLTF
TRBD2	TRBV20-1	NA	TRBJ2-7	TGCAGTGCTAGAGGGACTAGCGGGAGGGGGTCCTACGAGCAGTACTTC	CSARGTSGRGSYEQYF
TRBD2	TRBV5-1	few	TRBJ2-3	TGCGCCAGCAGCAAAACTAGCGGGGGGGCAAGAGATACGCAGTATTTT	CASSKTSGGARDTQYF
TRBD1	TRBV18	NA	TRBJ1-5	TGTGCCAGCTCACCAGGACAGGGGGCGAATCAGCCCCAGCATTTT	CASSPGQGANQPQHF
NA	TRBV6-6	NA	TRBJ1-6	TGTGCCAGCAATAATAATTCACCCCTCCACTTT	CASNNNSPLHF
TRBD2	TRBV7-2	few	TRBJ2-1	TGTGCCAGCAGCACCCGACTAGCGGGGGGGCTCAATGAGCAGTTCTTC	CASSTRLAGGLNEQFF
TRBD2	TRBV4-1	few	TRBJ2-2	TGCGCCAGCAGCCAAGATCGGGTGACTAGCGTCAGGGAGCTGTTTTTT	CASSQDRVTSVRELFF
NA	TRBV28	NA	TRBJ1-1	TGTGCCAGCAGTTCGTCAGCCAGGCATGGGGTTGAAGCTTTCTTT	CASSSSARHGVEAFF
NA	TRBV12-3/TRBV12-4	NA	TRBJ1-2	TGTGCCAGCAGTTTGGGTCGAACTACGGGTGGCTACACCTTC	CASSLGRTTGGYTF
TRBD1	TRBV20-1	NA	TRBJ2-7	TGCAGTGCTCAAGACAGGGACCCCTCCTACGAGCAGTACTTC	CSAQDRDPSYEQYF
NA	TRBV11-2	few	TRBJ2-7	TGTGCCAGCAGCTTAGGCGTAGACCCCGCCTCCTACGAGCAGTACTTC	CASSLGVDPASYEQYF
NA	TRBV2	NA	TRBJ1-2	TGTGCCAGCGCTGGGGGGCTTGGAGCTAACTATGGCTACACCTTC	CASAGGLGANYGYTF
TRBD2	TRBV14	NA	TRBJ2-1	TGTGCCAGCAGCCACTCTAGCGGGATCTACAATGAGCAGTTCTTC	CASSHSSGIYNEQFF
TRBD2	TRBV20-1	many	TRBJ2-7	TGCAGTGCACAACTAGCGGGGGCCCGTCGGGAGCAGTACTTC	CSAQLAGARREQYF
TRBD2	TRBV29-1	few	TRBJ2-3	TGCAGCGTTGAACCCGGACTAGCGGGAGTCTTTGGAGATACGCAGTATTTT	CSVEPGLAGVFGDTQYF
TRBD2	TRBV20-1	NA	TRBJ2-3	TGCAGTGCTTATCTAGCGGGACCCACAGATACGCAGTATTTT	CSAYLAGPTDTQYF
NA	TRBV11-2	few	TRBJ2-5	TGTGCCAGCAGCTTAAATAGCCGTGGGACCCAGTACTTC	CASSLNSRGTQYF
NA	TRBV18	few	TRBJ1-2	TGTGCCAGCTCACCAGGGACGGATAACTATGGCTACACCTTC	CASSPGTDNYGYTF
NA	TRBV7-6	many	TRBJ1-1	TGTGCCAGCACCAAAACAGGGCACAAGAACACTGAAGCTTTCTTT	CASTKTGHKNTEAFF
NA	TRBV29-1	many	TRBJ2-3	TGCAGCGTTGAGGAACCACCTAGGGATACGCAGTATTTT	CSVEEPPRDTQYF
NA	TRBV29-1	few	TRBJ2-7	TGCAGCGTTGAAACAGAGACCTACGAGCAGTACTTC	CSVETETYEQYF
TRBD2	TRBV12-3/TRBV12-4	NA	TRBJ2-7	TGTGCCAGCAGTTCCCTCGAGCGGGAAGGGTACGAGCAGTACTTC	CASSSLEREGYEQYF
TRBD1	TRBV5-4	few	TRBJ1-1	TGTGCCAGCAGATTGACAGGGGGGAACACTGAAGCTTTCTTT	CASRLTGGNTEAFF
TRBD2	TRBV19	few	TRBJ2-4	TGTGCCAGTAGTACTCCTTTGACTAGCGGGGGACGCAAAAACATTCAGTACTTC	CASSTPLTSGGRKNIQYF
TRBD2	TRBV11-2	many	TRBJ2-1	TGTGCCAGCAGTCCGACTAGCGGGAGGCGTAATGAGCAGTTCTTC	CASSPTSGRRNEQFF
NA	TRBV6-2/TRBV6-3	NA	TRBJ2-1	TGTGCCAGCAGTTACCGGCCGAGCAATGAGCAGTTCTTC	CASSYRPSNEQFF
TRBD2	TRBV27	NA	TRBJ2-7	TGTGCCAGCAGTTTAATGGCGGGGGGGTCTTACGAGCAGTACTTC	CASSLMAGGSYEQYF
TRBD1	TRBV11-2	NA	TRBJ2-1	TGTGCCAGCAGCCCTCGGACAGGGTACAATGAGCAGTTCTTC	CASSPRTGYNEQFF
NA	TRBV7-8	many	TRBJ1-3	TGTGCCAGCAGCCGCAGTGCCGGGGTGGGAAACACCATATATTTT	CASSRSAGVGNTIYF
NA	TRBV14	many	TRBJ1-1	TGTGCCAGCAGCATATCCGGGACACGGGTAACTGAAGCTTTCTTT	CASSISGTRVTEAFF
NA	TRBV10-3	few	TRBJ2-1	TGTGCCATCAGAACACAGACTGGTTACAATGAGCAGTTCTTC	CAIRTQTGYNEQFF